The 9 T cell receptor beta chains in this list originate from one sample, sequenced in a study of cytomegalovirus exposure and HLA in healthy donors. In the PCR, 60 Vbeta and 13 Jbeta primers were used. Repertoires were generated with immunoSEQ multiplex PCR, while TCRdb's copy carries only in-frame clones and drops some. The sample comprises about 130,000 clones, 70% to 85% of which are singletons, and 2.5% to 3% rests with the top ten. Specimen: PBMCs. The receptors stem from a young woman in good health and CMV-seropositive.

V gene TRBV29-1 combines with J gene TRBJ1-2; unclear D gene. Trimming removed 6 bases from V and 2 bases from J, with 10 bases in between. Per the germline V gene, CDR1 is SQVTM and CDR2 is ANQGSEA. The CDR3 has 12 amino acids. CDR3 region: CSVPRENYGYTF. Written as DNA, the CDR3 is TGCAGCGTCCCTCGGGAAAACTATGGCTACACCTTC.

Here the CDR3 DNA reads TGCGCCAGCAGCTTTAGAACAGGGTCTGGGGCCAACGTCCTGACTTTC. The encoded protein is CASSFRTGSGANVLTF. The V gene is TRBV5-1, the J gene TRBJ2-6; D might be TRBD1 (6 bases). This CDR3 spans 16 amino acids. Looked up from germline, CDR1 is SGHRS and CDR2 is YFSETQ. V was trimmed by 2 bases and J by 1 base, leaving 10 bases between them.

This clone was seen more than once but under ten times. The rearrangement joins TRBV6-1 to TRBJ2-1, with D possibly TRBD1 on 8 matching bases. The CDR3 is 17 residues long. Germline CDR1 reads MNHNS; CDR2 reads SASEGT. Trimming stripped 4 bases from V and 0 bases from J, with 16 bases between. The CDR3 DNA sequence: TGTGCCAGCAGTGGCACAGGGGGGGTTGTCTCCTACAATGAGCAGTTCTTC. It is translated as CASSGTGGVVSYNEQFF.

This chain joins TRBV15 and TRBJ2-6; TRBD1 agrees at 7 bases. The CDR3 covers 18 residues. V lost 6 bases to trimming and J lost 2 bases; unmatched junction nucleotides: 13. CDR1 is LNHNV, CDR2 YYDKDF, per germline (reference sequence). The CDR3 sequence is CATSHTLEGAPGANVLTF. CDR3 coding DNA: TGTGCCACCAGTCACACCCTCGAGGGGGCTCCTGGGGCCAACGTCCTGACTTTC.

The rearrangement uses TRBV5-6 and TRBJ2-5, with 8 bases fitting TRBD1. The CDR3 consists of 14 residues. Germline lookup yields CDR1 SGHDT and CDR2 YYEEEE. The V and J ends lost 3 bases and 4 bases, in that order; junction bases with no gene match: 5. The CDR3 nucleotides read TGTGCCAGCAGCTCCAGGGGGCTGGGAGAGACCCAGTACTTC. Its protein is CASSSRGLGETQYF.

The chain employs TRBV4-2 and TRBJ2-7; 7 positions match TRBD1. V lost 0 bases and J lost 2; bases outside the gene matches: 4. Germline V gives CDR1 LGHNA, CDR2 YNFKEQ. The CDR3 totals 15 residues. The CDR3 loop is CASSQDQTGPYEQYF. As DNA, the CDR3 is TGTGCCAGCAGCCAAGATCAGACAGGGCCCTACGAGCAGTACTTC.

On this clone itself: Relative to the germline gene, one junction end is altered; a read error may explain this. This chain uses TRBV7-9 with TRBJ1-1; D is unclear. Germline CDR1 reads SEHNR; CDR2 reads FQNEAQ (reference sequence). The CDR3 runs 11 residues. CDR3 bases: TGTTCCAGCACCCGGGGCACTGAAGCTTTCTTT. Its protein is CSSTRGTEAFF. Complete variable domain (other parts from reference TRBV7-9 and TRBJ1-1): DTGVSQNPRHKITKRGQNVTFRCDPISEHNRLYWYRQTLGQGPEFLTYFQNEAQLEKSRLLSDRFSAERPKGSFSTLEIQRTEQGDSAMYLCSSTRGTEAFFGQGTRLTVV.

The chain links TRBV11-3 to TRBJ1-1; D ambiguous. V was trimmed by 0 bases and J by 6 bases, leaving 8 bases between them. Per germline, CDR1 SGHNT and CDR2 YENEEA. The CDR3 length is 13 residues. The CDR3 here is CASSLDRTSEAFF. The CDR3 DNA reads TGTGCCAGCAGCTTAGATAGAACCTCTGAAGCTTTCTTT.

The gene calls are TRBV4-1 and TRBJ1-5, with D uncertain. Trimming cost V 4 bases and J 5 bases, with 9 bases left between them. Germline CDR1 and CDR2: MGHRA and YSYEKL. This CDR3 comprises 13 residues. CDR3 sequence (DNA): TGCGCCAGCAGCCGAGAGAGGGATCAGCCCCAGCATTTT. Its protein is CASSRERDQPQHF.